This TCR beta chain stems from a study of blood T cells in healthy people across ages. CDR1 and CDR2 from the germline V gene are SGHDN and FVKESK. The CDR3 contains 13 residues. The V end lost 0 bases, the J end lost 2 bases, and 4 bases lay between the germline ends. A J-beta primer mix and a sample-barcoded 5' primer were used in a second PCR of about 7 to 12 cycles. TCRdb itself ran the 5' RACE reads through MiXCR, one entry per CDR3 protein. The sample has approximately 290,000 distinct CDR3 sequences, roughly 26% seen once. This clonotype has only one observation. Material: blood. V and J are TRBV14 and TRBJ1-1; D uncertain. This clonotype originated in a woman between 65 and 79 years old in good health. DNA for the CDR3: TGTGCCAGCAGCCAAGACTTCAACACTGAAGCTTTCTTT. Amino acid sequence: CASSQDFNTEAFF.